A single sample gave rise to the 13 T cell receptor beta chains below, sequenced in a study of CXCR3-negative and CXCR3-positive naive CD8 T cells. TRB cDNA was prepared as libraries by UMI-labeled 5' RACE. Each CDR3 protein gets one entry in TCRdb, which reprocessed the 5' RACE reads and gives no DNA. The table lists tens of thousands of distinct CDR3 sequences, with less than 1.1% in the top ten. The material sequenced was naive CXCR3- CD8+ T cells from blood. Documented subset: CD45RO-CCR7+CD27+CD95- naive CD8+ T cells lacking CXCR3 (TNR3-). All receptors derive from a human donor in good health. Some clones in this sample may be carry-over from other donors' samples.

J is TRBJ1-2 and V is TRBV27; the TCRdb call, TRBD1, lacks DNA for checking. The CDR3 sequence is 16 residues long. In germline, CDR1 is MNHEY, CDR2 SMNVEV (reference sequence). CDR3 amino acids: CASSPETGTFSYGYTF.

This rearrangement joins TRBV5-1 to TRBJ2-1. The CDR3 is 14 residues long. CDR1 is SGHRS, CDR2 YFSETQ, per germline. The CDR3 spells CASSLGGFHNEQFF.

The V gene is TRBV25-1, the J gene TRBJ2-7; TCRdb calls TRBD2, which cannot be checked without DNA. The CDR3 totals 15 residues. Germline CDR1 is MGHDK and CDR2 is SYGVNS. CDR3: CASSELASGSYEQYF.

This sequence joins TRBV7-3 and TRBJ2-1; TCRdb proposes TRBD2, but this gene call is untestable without DNA. This CDR3 has 17 amino acids. CDR1 is SGHTA and CDR2 is FQGTGA in the germline V gene. CDR3 sequence reads: CASSLMERGGPYNEQFF.

The rearrangement joins TRBV7-3 to TRBJ2-7; checking the TCRdb D call of TRBD1 is not possible without DNA. The germline gives CDR1 SGHTA, CDR2 FQGTGA. The CDR3 sequence is 15 residues long. Here the CDR3 reads CASSLSPGGLEEQYF.

The V gene is TRBV5-5, the J gene TRBJ1-3; TCRdb gives TRBD1 as the D gene, but with no DNA this cannot be confirmed. The CDR3 totals 17 residues. Germline V gives CDR1 SGHKS, CDR2 YYEKEE (reference sequence). The CDR3 is CASSPSHVGGSGNTIYF. Complete variable domain (other parts from reference TRBV5-5 and TRBJ1-3): DAGVTQSPTHLIKTRGQQVTLRCSPISGHKSVSWYQQVLGQGPQFIFQYYEKEERGRGNFPDRFSARQFPNYSSELNVNALLLGDSALYLCASSPSHVGGSGNTIYFGEGSWLTVV.

The chain recombines TRBV29-1 with TRBJ2-7; TCRdb picks TRBD2, but there is no DNA to check that call. The CDR3 has 13 residues. Looked up from germline, CDR1 is SQVTM and CDR2 is ANQGSEA. The CDR3 reads CSVESPDSYEQYF.

The chain carries TRBV6-6 and TRBJ1-1. The CDR3 extends over 11 amino acids. Germline V gene lookup returns CDR1 MNHNY and CDR2 SVGAGI (reference sequence). This CDR3 reads CASSQLTEAFF.

The chain is built from TRBV29-1 and TRBJ2-2; as DNA is missing, the TRBD1 call by TCRdb cannot be tested. This CDR3 contains 15 residues. Germline V gene sequence: CDR1 SQVTM, CDR2 ANQGSEA. CDR3 sequence: CSVEVGGGYTGELFF.

The V gene is TRBV12-3 or TRBV12-4, the J gene TRBJ1-3; lacking DNA, the TRBD1 call made by TCRdb goes unchecked. This CDR3 is 15 amino acids long. CDR3 amino acids: CASSSSGAPGNTIYF.

The rearrangement joins TRBV7-8 to TRBJ2-1; checking the TCRdb D call of TRBD2 is not possible without DNA. Germline CDR1 is SGHVS and CDR2 is FQNEAQ. The CDR3 length is 14 residues. The CDR3 loop reads CASSLGRGHNEQFF.

This chain connects TRBV7-8 to TRBJ1-4; TCRdb selects TRBD1, and the lack of DNA leaves this call unchecked. Germline CDR1 SGHVS, CDR2 FQNEAQ. The CDR3 totals 15 residues. The CDR3 region is CASSLANRGNEKLFF.

This rearrangement joins TRBV6-6 to TRBJ1-1; as DNA is missing, the TRBD1 call by TCRdb cannot be tested. The germline V gene encodes CDR1 MNHNY and CDR2 SVGAGI (reference sequence). The CDR3 covers 15 residues. The chain's CDR3 is CASSYSGQVSTEAFF.